This passage covers 31 T cell receptor beta chains from one sample sequenced in a study of metastatic and nonmetastatic thyroid tumors. Each patient went into thyroid surgery without having received any treatment. TCRdb redid the clone calls on the PCR reads using MiXCR. Altogether more than 40,000 clones are present, 16% being singletons, with the ten largest covering 20% to 25%. Sequencing input: blood. The source of these receptors is a female donor with papillary thyroid cancer or a benign thyroid nodule (not recorded which). Some clones in this sample may be carry-over from other donors' samples.

At least ten counts were recorded for this clone. No conserved phenylalanine or tryptophan is present at the end of the CDR3, so a read error is the likely explanation. The DNA is left out, because the CDR3 cannot be placed on it with certainty; the CDR3 is given as TCRdb lists it. This chain uses TRBV6-4 with TRBJ2-7; the D call of TRBD1 is as the table states it, not checked on the DNA. Both ends counted, the CDR3 spans 9 residues. Germline CDR1 reads MRHNA; CDR2 reads SNTAGT. CDR3 sequence: CASSEGPTG.

In nucleotides, the CDR3 is TGTGCCTCGCAACCGGGACTAGAGTACAATGAGCAGTTCTTC. Translated: CASQPGLEYNEQFF. V gene TRBV13 combines with J gene TRBJ2-1; 8 bases line up with TRBD2. Germline CDR1 reads PRHDT; CDR2 reads FYEKMQ (reference sequence). The CDR3 has 14 residues. V shed 11 bases and J 4 bases; nucleotides not matched to a gene: 10.

Points on this clone: The junction departs from the called germline gene at one end, perhaps through a read error. The chain has TRBV24-1 and TRBJ2-7, with 10 bases that match TRBD1. This CDR3 region has 14 residues. Germline V gene lookup returns CDR1 KGHDR and CDR2 SFDVKD. The chain's CDR3 is CATSTGTGAYELYF. The DNA of the CDR3 is TGTGCCACCTCAACCGGGACAGGGGCCTACGAGCTGTACTTC.

This clone was seen ten or more times. V usage is TRBV7-2 and J usage is TRBJ1-2; unclear D gene. V dropped 1 base and J dropped 2 bases, with 2 bases sitting between them. CDR1 is SGHTA and CDR2 is FQGNSA in the germline V gene. The CDR3 is made up of 12 amino acids. The CDR3 coding sequence is TGTGCCAGCAGCTTAGGGAACTATGGCTACACCTTC. It specifies CASSLGNYGYTF.

Many counts were recorded for this clone. This chain joins TRBV5-1 and TRBJ2-3, with TRBD2 matching over 10 bases. Per germline, CDR1 SGHRS and CDR2 YFSETQ. The CDR3 contains 16 residues. After removal of 0 bases from V and 3 bases from J, the junction contained 4 bases not matched to a gene. The CDR3 loop is CASSLGSSGSTDTQYF. The CDR3 DNA sequence: TGCGCCAGCAGCTTGGGTTCTAGCGGGAGTACAGATACGCAGTATTTT.

This clone showed up many times. This rearrangement joins TRBV29-1 to TRBJ2-1; perhaps D is TRBD1 or TRBD2 (5 bases each). The V gene lost 3 bases and the J gene lost 9 bases, with 18 bases spanning the gap. This CDR3 region has 14 residues. Looked up from germline, CDR1 is SQVTM and CDR2 is ANQGSEA. CDR3 coding DNA: TGCAGCGTTGATATCCGGGGCATCGGTAGTGAGCAGTTCTTC. Residues: CSVDIRGIGSEQFF.

This clone has ten or more counts. The chain is built from TRBV15 and TRBJ2-2; 10 positions agree with TRBD1. The ends lost 3 bases at V and 5 bases at J; junction bases unmatched: 3. The CDR3 runs to 15 residues. Germline V gene lookup returns CDR1 LNHNV and CDR2 YYDKDF (reference sequence). CDR3 loop: CATSRGTGETGELFF. Written as DNA, the CDR3 is TGTGCCACCAGCAGGGGGACAGGGGAGACCGGGGAGCTGTTTTTT.

This clone was seen repeatedly, ten times or more. The chain has TRBV2 and TRBJ1-4; 10 bases match TRBD1. CDR1 and CDR2 from the germline V gene are SNHLY and FYNNEI. The CDR3 has 15 residues. Unmatched junction bases numbered 3, after V lost 1 base and J lost 7 bases. The CDR3 protein is CASSEDRDRGEKLFF. CDR3 nucleotide sequence: TGTGCCAGCAGTGAAGATAGGGACAGGGGTGAAAAACTGTTTTTT.

This clone was seen at least ten times. The rearrangement uses TRBV5-6 and TRBJ2-2, with 11 bases identical to TRBD1. Germline assignment: CDR1 SGHDT and CDR2 YYEEEE. There are 15 residues in the CDR3. With 3 bases clipped from V and 7 bases from J, the junction kept 5 bases outside the gene matches. DNA of the CDR3: TGTGCCAGCAGCTACGGACAGGGGGCCGTCGGGGAGCTGTTTTTT. Translation gives CASSYGQGAVGELFF.

The V gene is TRBV7-9, the J gene TRBJ2-7; D is uncertain. Germline CDR1 reads SEHNR; CDR2 reads FQNEAQ (reference sequence). The CDR3 is 13 amino acids. The V gene lost 5 bases and the J gene lost 0 bases, with 8 bases spanning the gap. For the CDR3, the DNA is TGTGCCAGCAGCCGGAAAAGCTCCTACGAGCAGTACTTC. It codes for CASSRKSSYEQYF.

This clone was detected a few times. This rearrangement joins TRBV6-5 to TRBJ2-3; D may match TRBD1 or TRBD2 (5 bases each). V dropped 4 bases and J dropped 4 bases, with 9 bases sitting between them. Germline values: CDR1 MNHEY, CDR2 SVGAGI. The CDR3 is 13 residues long. CDR3 protein: CASSFGTADTQYF. CDR3 DNA sequence: TGTGCCAGCAGTTTTGGGACGGCAGATACGCAGTATTTT.

This clone was observed many times. The rearrangement joins TRBV6-1 to TRBJ1-6; 7 bases line up with TRBD1. The CDR3 has 15 amino acids. Germline CDR1 and CDR2: MNHNS and SASEGT. Germline trimming cut 7 bases from V and 8 bases from J; bases unmatched to any gene: 11. This CDR3 is CASTRREGADSPLHF. For the CDR3, the DNA is TGTGCCAGCACCAGAAGGGAGGGGGCGGATTCACCCCTCCACTTT.

Many counts were recorded for this clone. The chain employs TRBV6-1 and TRBJ1-2, with no clear D. V was cut by 1 base and J by 3 bases, with 15 bases left in between. Germline V CDR1 and CDR2: MNHNS, SASEGT. The CDR3 is 16 amino acids. The CDR3 DNA follows: TGTGCCAGCAGTGAAGGGCGGACGGGTAGACACTATGGCTACACCTTC. Its translation: CASSEGRTGRHYGYTF.

This clone has at least ten counts. The rearrangement links TRBV7-2 to TRBJ1-1; unclear D gene. This CDR3 region has 12 residues. The V and J ends lost 2 bases and 4 bases respectively, with 5 bases between them. Germline V gene lookup returns CDR1 SGHTA and CDR2 FQGNSA. The chain's CDR3 is CASSLPGTEAFF. The CDR3 region has the DNA TGTGCCAGCAGCTTACCAGGCACTGAAGCTTTCTTT.

Ten or more counts support this clone. The chain combines TRBV4-1 with TRBJ2-3, with D possibly matching TRBD1 (5 bases). V dropped 3 bases and J dropped 2 bases, with 15 bases sitting between them. The CDR3 loop spans 16 amino acids. The germline gives CDR1 MGHRA, CDR2 YSYEKL. CDR3 nucleotides: TGCGCCAGCAGCCATGCCTCAGGGCCCGACACAGATACGCAGTATTTT. Its translation: CASSHASGPDTDTQYF.

The table lists this clone with many counts. The gene calls are TRBV20-1 and TRBJ2-1; D remains ambiguous. The CDR3 runs to 12 residues. Germline V gene sequence: CDR1 DFQATT, CDR2 SNEGSKA (reference sequence). V gave up 2 bases and J gave up 3 bases, with 5 bases separating them. CDR3 DNA: TGCAGTGCTAGAAGGGTCTACAATGAGCAGTTCTTC. Its protein is CSARRVYNEQFF.

In this sample, this clone turned up many times. One junction end disagrees with the germline gene, perhaps due to a read error. The chain links TRBV19 to TRBJ1-3; tentatively, D is TRBD1 (6 bases). Germline V gene data show CDR1 as LNHDA and CDR2 as SQIVND (reference sequence). This CDR3 is built from 16 residues. The chain's CDR3 is CASSVGGLGSGNIIYF. For the CDR3, the DNA is TGTGCCAGTAGTGTCGGGGGGCTAGGGTCTGGAAACATCATATATTTT.

By share, this clone counts as medium-sized (0.01 to 0.1%). The gene calls are TRBV28 and TRBJ2-7; no clear D. Trimming removed 5 bases from V and 0 bases from J, with 8 bases in between. The CDR3 spans 13 residues. Germline V gives CDR1 MDHEN, CDR2 SYDVKM. DNA for the CDR3: TGTGCCAGCAGTGGACGGATCTCCTACGAGCAGTACTTC. Translating it yields CASSGRISYEQYF.

This clone was counted a few times. For the CDR3, the DNA is TGTGCCTGGAGTGTAAATCTAGCCAAAAACATTCAGTACTTC. Translation: CAWSVNLAKNIQYF. The chain has TRBV30 and TRBJ2-4; no clear D gene. The CDR3 sequence is 14 residues long. CDR1 is GTSNPN and CDR2 is SVGIG in the germline V gene (reference sequence). V lost 0 bases and J 0 bases, leaving 6 bases between the germline ends.

This clone was counted only a few times. The gene calls are TRBV6-1 and TRBJ1-5; the D gene is possibly TRBD1 (6 bases). V lost 1 base to trimming and J lost 6 bases, with 13 bases between them. This CDR3 has 15 residues. From germline, CDR1 is MNHNS and CDR2 SASEGT. In nucleotides, the CDR3 is TGTGCCAGCAGTGAAGGGCAGGGGATCACTCAGCCCCAGCATTTT. This encodes CASSEGQGITQPQHF.

This clone has at least ten counts. The chain carries TRBV14 and TRBJ1-3; a weak D match, TRBD1 (5 bases). The V gene lost 1 base and the J gene lost 0 bases, with 13 bases spanning the gap. CDR1 is SGHDN and CDR2 is FVKESK in the germline V gene. This CDR3 region has 17 residues. The CDR3 DNA is TGTGCCAGCAGCCAAGCGGGGGGGTTCAGCTCTGGAAACACCATATATTTT. This sequence encodes CASSQAGGFSSGNTIYF.

The chain combines TRBV27 with TRBJ2-7; 9 bases fit TRBD1. Germline loops: CDR1 MNHEY, CDR2 SMNVEV (reference sequence). This CDR3 region has 15 residues. V lost 4 bases to trimming and J lost 3 bases; unmatched junction nucleotides: 7. This CDR3 is CASSYPGTGFYEQYF. Written as DNA, the CDR3 is TGTGCCAGCAGTTACCCAGGGACAGGGTTCTACGAGCAGTACTTC.

Many counts were recorded for this clone. The chain links TRBV9 to TRBJ2-6; the match to TRBD2 covers 9 bases. Germline values: CDR1 SGDLS, CDR2 YYNGEE. The CDR3 has 18 residues. The V and J ends lost 0 bases and 3 bases, in that order; junction bases with no gene match: 7. CDR3 nucleotides: TGTGCCAGCAGCGTAGATCGCGGGAGGGCCCTTGGGGCCAACGTCCTGACTTTC. It is translated as CASSVDRGRALGANVLTF.

This clone came up many times. V gene TRBV6-1 combines with J gene TRBJ2-7, with D maybe TRBD1 (5 bases). Germline V lookup: CDR1 MNHNS, CDR2 SASEGT. Trimming removed 6 bases at V and 11 bases at J, with 17 bases between. This CDR3 has 12 residues. As DNA, the CDR3 is TGTGCCAGCAGCGAGGCCATGGGGCCCGAGTACTTC. Protein: CASSEAMGPEYF.

This clone has just a few counts. The chain employs TRBV27 and TRBJ2-7; 10 nucleotides line up with TRBD1. CDR3 length equals 15 residues. The germline V gene has CDR1 MNHEY and CDR2 SMNVEV (reference sequence). V lost 5 bases and J lost 5; bases outside the gene matches: 9. CDR3 protein: CASSPLGQGVNEQYF. In DNA form, the CDR3 reads TGTGCCAGCAGTCCCCTAGGACAGGGGGTCAACGAGCAGTACTTC.

With respect to this clone: Compared with germline, one end of the junction differs, possibly owing to a read error. The J gene is TRBJ2-1, the V gene TRBV11-3; D ambiguous. The germline CDR1 and CDR2 sequences are SGHNT and YENEEA. The CDR3 covers 14 residues. The CDR3 sequence is CASSFTGSYNEQFF. The CDR3 region has the DNA TGTGCCAGCAGCTTTACCGGCTCCTACAACGAGCAGTTCTTC.

By share, this clone counts as medium-sized (0.01 to 0.1%). The V gene is TRBV6-1, the J gene TRBJ2-7, with 9 bases matching TRBD1. The V segment lost 5 bases and the J segment 2 bases; nucleotides outside the gene matches: 10. The CDR3 length is 16 residues. Per the germline V gene, CDR1 is MNHNS and CDR2 is SASEGT. This CDR3 is CASSRAGQGPTYEQYF. The DNA of the CDR3 is TGTGCCAGCAGTCGAGCTGGACAGGGGCCTACCTACGAGCAGTACTTC.

This clone has just a few counts. This chain links TRBV28 with TRBJ1-5, with D unclear. Germline CDR1 and CDR2: MDHEN and SYDVKM. The V and J ends lost 2 bases and 7 bases respectively, with 9 bases between them. The CDR3 is made up of 13 amino acids. The chain's CDR3 is CASSLKGSQPQHF. CDR3 DNA: TGTGCCAGCAGTTTAAAGGGATCCCAGCCCCAGCATTTT.

Many counts were recorded for this clone. The CDR3 region has the DNA TGTGCCAGCAGCTCTACCCGACAGGTAGTGATAGGCACTGAAGCTTTCTTT. Translating it yields CASSSTRQVVIGTEAFF. The V call is TRBV11-1, the J call TRBJ1-1; TRBD1 might be the D (6 bases). Germline V gene data show CDR1 as SGHAT and CDR2 as FQDESV (reference sequence). V lost 4 bases and J lost 4, with 22 bases in between. CDR3 size: 17 residues.

The chain joins TRBV3-1 to TRBJ2-7; 7 positions match TRBD2. The germline V gene encodes CDR1 LGHDT and CDR2 YNNKEL (reference sequence). V lost 2 bases and J lost 4; bases outside the gene matches: 11. The CDR3 loop spans 16 amino acids. The DNA for the CDR3 is TGTGCCAGCAGCCAAACAGAAGGACTAGATGAATACGAGCAGTACTTC. Its protein is CASSQTEGLDEYEQYF.

The table lists this clone with many counts. The chain joins TRBV15 to TRBJ1-5, with D possibly matching TRBD1 (5 bases). CDR1 and CDR2 (germline): LNHNV, YYDKDF (reference sequence). The CDR3 consists of 16 residues. The ends were cut back, 1 base at V and 3 bases at J, with 13 bases in the middle. The CDR3 DNA reads TGTGCCACCAGCAGAGTGTGGGGCAGCCTCAATCAGCCCCAGCATTTT. Translated, it gives CATSRVWGSLNQPQHF.